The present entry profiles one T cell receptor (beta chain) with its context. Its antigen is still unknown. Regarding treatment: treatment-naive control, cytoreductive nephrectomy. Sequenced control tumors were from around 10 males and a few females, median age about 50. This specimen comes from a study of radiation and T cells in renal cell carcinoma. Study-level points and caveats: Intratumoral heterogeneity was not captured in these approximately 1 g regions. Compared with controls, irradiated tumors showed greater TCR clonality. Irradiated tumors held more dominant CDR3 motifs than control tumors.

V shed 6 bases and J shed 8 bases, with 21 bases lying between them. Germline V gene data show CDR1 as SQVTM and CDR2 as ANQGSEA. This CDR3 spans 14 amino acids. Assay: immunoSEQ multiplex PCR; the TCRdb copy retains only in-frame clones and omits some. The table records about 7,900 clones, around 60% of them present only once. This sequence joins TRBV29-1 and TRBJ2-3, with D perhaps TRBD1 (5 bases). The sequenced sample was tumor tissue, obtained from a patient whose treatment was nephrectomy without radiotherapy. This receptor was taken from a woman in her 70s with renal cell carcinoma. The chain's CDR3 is CSVGFGAGSGTQYF. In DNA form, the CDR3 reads TGCAGCGTCGGATTTGGGGCAGGGTCAGGTACGCAGTATTTT.